This T cell receptor beta chain derives from a study of technical replicates of blood from several donors. The CDR3 is made up of 17 amino acids. Germline V lookup: CDR1 MNHNS, CDR2 SASEGT. The trim removed 3 bases at V and 4 bases at J, leaving 7 bases unmatched. Profiling relied on immunoSEQ multiplex PCR, and the TCRdb table lists in-frame clones only, not all of them. The sample yields 70,000 to 85,000 clones, roughly 89% seen once. The gene calls are TRBV6-1 and TRBJ1-5; TRBD1 matches at 12 bases. This sequence was found in a human donor in good health. Sequenced input: T cells isolated from PBMCs. CDR3 loop: CASSDYGTGGLNQPQHF. CDR3 in DNA: TGTGCCAGCAGTGATTACGGGACAGGGGGCTTAAATCAGCCCCAGCATTTT.